This T cell receptor beta chain emerged from a study of T cells in localized non-small cell lung cancer. V was trimmed by 4 bases and J by 5 bases, leaving 7 bases between them. The CDR3 extends over 12 amino acids. Germline loops: CDR1 MGHDK, CDR2 SYGVNS. A word on this clone: Its target is unknown.

TCRdb keeps only in-frame clones here, not all; method: immunoSEQ multiplex PCR. This sample has some 13,000 clones, with around 84% found just once. Study observations and caveats: T cell clonality was highest in uninvolved adjacent lung, above tumor.

The clonotype originates from a male donor older than 55 with stage III lung adenocarcinoma. The chain combines TRBV25-1 with TRBJ2-3; no definite D call. Here the sequenced sample was peripheral blood, taken before any cancer treatment. CDR3 sequence (DNA): TGTGCCAGCAGTGGTACAGTAGATACGCAGTATTTT. Protein product: CASSGTVDTQYF.